These 22 T cell receptor beta chains were all obtained from the same sample, sequenced in a study of cytomegalovirus exposure and HLA in healthy donors (dated by TCRdb to 2017 to 2019). The method was the immunoSEQ multiplex PCR assay. For the multiplex PCR, a mixture combining 60 forward primers for TCR Vbeta segments and 13 reverse primers for TCR Jbeta segments was used. TCRdb carries this immuneACCESS record with in-frame sequences only. Its versions omit some clonotypes, under half of them owing to an unresolved V gene in the studies checked, with the rest unexplained. The sample table records about 90,000 clones; more than 65% of these occur just once. The ten largest clones add up to 2.7% of the sample. Specimen: PBMCs. Every receptor here comes from a man aged 30-40 years in good health and CMV-seronegative.

The chain couples TRBV19 to TRBJ1-1; 7 bases agree with TRBD1. This CDR3 spans 16 amino acids. Per the germline V gene, CDR1 is LNHDA and CDR2 is SQIVND (reference sequence). Trimming at V came to 4 bases and at J to 1 base, leaving 9 bases not matched to a gene. For the CDR3, the DNA is TGTGCCAGTAGTACTGGGACAGTGGACTCGAACACTGAAGCTTTCTTT. It codes for CASSTGTVDSNTEAFF.

Only a few counts were recorded for this clone. V is TRBV5-4 and J is TRBJ1-6; tentatively, D is TRBD1 (5 bases). This CDR3 is 15 amino acids long. The V end lost 0 bases, the J end lost 10 bases, and 14 bases lay between the germline ends. The germline V gene has CDR1 SGHNT and CDR2 YYREEE (reference sequence). Written as DNA, the CDR3 is TGTGCCAGCAGCTTGGCAGGGCGGTCGAACTCACCCCTCCACTTT. Translation: CASSLAGRSNSPLHF. Complete variable domain (other parts from reference TRBV5-4 and TRBJ1-6): ETGVTQSPTHLIKTRGQQVTLRCSSQSGHNTVSWYQQALGQGPQFIFQYYREEENGRGNFPPRFSGLQFPNYSSELNVNALELDDSALYLCASSLAGRSNSPLHFGNGTRLTVT.

The chain combines TRBV5-6 with TRBJ1-1, with no clear D. CDR3 size: 14 residues. The germline V gene has CDR1 SGHDT and CDR2 YYEEEE. The V and J ends lost 7 bases and 4 bases respectively, with 17 bases between them. CDR3 in amino acids: CASFPRGRSTEAFF. DNA of the CDR3: TGTGCCAGCTTCCCCCGGGGAAGGAGCACTGAAGCTTTCTTT.

This clone was seen once. The chain recombines TRBV5-6 with TRBJ2-1; 13 bases line up with TRBD2. Germline CDR1 SGHDT, CDR2 YYEEEE. V lost 2 bases and J lost 7; bases outside the gene matches: 6. There are 16 residues in the CDR3. For the CDR3, the DNA is TGTGCCAGCAGCTTTGAGGGACTAGCGGGGCAAAATGAGCAGTTCTTC. Translation: CASSFEGLAGQNEQFF. The full variable domain, rest sourced from reference TRBV5-6 and TRBJ2-1, is DAGVTQSPTHLIKTRGQQVTLRCSPKSGHDTVSWYQQALGQGPQFIFQYYEEEERQRGNFPDRFSGHQFPNYSSELNVNALLLGDSALYLCASSFEGLAGQNEQFFGPGTRLTVL.

This clone was counted only a few times. The chain combines TRBV30 with TRBJ1-5; TRBD1 matches at 9 bases. The CDR3 loop spans 13 amino acids. Looked up from germline, CDR1 is GTSNPN and CDR2 is SVGIG (reference sequence). Losses at the gene ends were 4 bases for V and 4 bases for J; bases not matched to a gene: 2. This CDR3 reads CAWTDRGNQPQHF. In nucleotides, the CDR3 is TGTGCCTGGACTGACAGGGGGAATCAGCCCCAGCATTTT.

V gene TRBV29-1 combines with J gene TRBJ2-7; D possibly corresponds to TRBD2 (6 bases). The CDR3 length is 12 residues. Trimming took 3 bases from V and 6 from J, leaving 12 bases between them. CDR1 and CDR2 from the germline V gene are SQVTM and ANQGSEA. The CDR3 sequence is CSVDLEAGEQYF. For the CDR3, the DNA is TGCAGCGTTGATCTGGAAGCGGGCGAGCAGTACTTC.

Only a few counts were recorded for this clone. The J gene is TRBJ1-1, the V gene TRBV29-1; TRBD1 aligns across 9 bases. V lost 0 bases to trimming and J lost 1 base; unmatched junction nucleotides: 12. This CDR3 comprises 18 residues. Germline V gives CDR1 SQVTM, CDR2 ANQGSEA. The CDR3 sequence is CSVEDLGDRAPRNTEAFF. CDR3 nucleotides: TGCAGCGTTGAAGATCTTGGGGACAGGGCCCCTAGGAACACTGAAGCTTTCTTT.

The chain combines TRBV18 with TRBJ1-2, with 8 bases fitting TRBD1. This CDR3 spans 16 amino acids. Germline V gene lookup returns CDR1 KGHSH and CDR2 LQKENI. After removal of 5 bases from V and 0 bases from J, the junction contained 8 bases not matched to a gene. The CDR3: CASSGGTGSANYGYTF. The CDR3 DNA follows: TGTGCCAGCTCAGGGGGGACAGGCTCAGCTAACTATGGCTACACCTTC.

This chain uses TRBV9 with TRBJ2-5, with 8 bases matching TRBD2. Germline CDR1 is SGDLS and CDR2 is YYNGEE. J gave up 1 base and V 5 bases, and 4 bases lay outside the gene matches. The CDR3 is made up of 14 amino acids. The CDR3, as DNA: TGTGCCAGCAGTACTAGCGGTACCCAAGAGACCCAGTACTTC. The encoded protein is CASSTSGTQETQYF.

The chain recombines TRBV10-3 with TRBJ1-5; D gene unclear. V was cut by 10 bases and J by 0 bases, with 7 bases left in between. Germline V lookup: CDR1 ENHRY, CDR2 SYGVKD. The CDR3 length is 12 residues. The CDR3 reads CATRDSNQPQHF. The CDR3 region has the DNA TGTGCCACCCGAGATAGCAATCAGCCCCAGCATTTT.

This clone turned up a few times. The chain has TRBV6-1 and TRBJ1-5, with D possibly being TRBD1 (6 bases). V was shortened by 8 bases and J by 0 bases, with 14 bases between the two germline ends. Germline values: CDR1 MNHNS, CDR2 SASEGT. This CDR3 comprises 15 residues. CDR3 nucleotide sequence: TGTGCCAGCCAAGGGGGGGGATATAGCAATCAGCCCCAGCATTTT. Translating gives CASQGGGYSNQPQHF.

This chain joins TRBV5-4 and TRBJ1-1, with a possible D match to TRBD1 (6 bases). This CDR3 region has 14 residues. Looked up from germline, CDR1 is SGHNT and CDR2 is YYREEE (reference sequence). V was clipped by 4 bases and J by 5 bases, with 15 bases between them. CDR3 nucleotide sequence: TGTGCCAGCAGCCGTACTCGTCAGGGGACTGAAGCTTTCTTT. It translates to CASSRTRQGTEAFF.

The chain is built from TRBV30 and TRBJ2-1, with 9 bases aligning to TRBD2. V lost 3 bases to trimming and J lost 0 bases; unmatched junction nucleotides: 6. CDR3 length: 16 amino acids. Germline V lookup: CDR1 GTSNPN, CDR2 SVGIG (reference sequence). DNA for the CDR3: TGTGCCTGGAGCCCTGGACTAGCGTCCTCCTACAATGAGCAGTTCTTC. This sequence encodes CAWSPGLASSYNEQFF.

This clone was seen a single time. This chain connects TRBV7-9 to TRBJ1-1; D not resolved. Trimming cost V 1 base and J 4 bases, with 10 bases left between them. The CDR3 runs to 14 residues. The germline V gene encodes CDR1 SEHNR and CDR2 FQNEAQ (reference sequence). CDR3: CASSLGGGGTEAFF. CDR3 coding DNA: TGTGCCAGCAGCTTAGGGGGAGGAGGCACTGAAGCTTTCTTT.

The rearrangement joins TRBV29-1 to TRBJ1-2, with D possibly being TRBD1 (6 bases). Trimming removed 7 bases from V and 2 bases from J, with 11 bases in between. Germline CDR1 SQVTM, CDR2 ANQGSEA. The CDR3 length is 12 residues. CDR3 DNA sequence: TGCAGCGAGCGGACAGCCAACTATGGCTACACCTTC. Protein sequence: CSERTANYGYTF.

In its sample, this clone was seen a few times. V and J are TRBV30 and TRBJ2-1; 14 bases fit TRBD2. Germline V gene sequence: CDR1 GTSNPN, CDR2 SVGIG (reference sequence). The junction had 14 bases not matched to a gene; V was cut back by 4 bases and J by 9 bases. CDR3 length equals 17 residues. The DNA of the CDR3 is TGTGCCTGGATTCTTTCAGGGACTAGCGGGGGAGAGGGTGAGCAGTTCTTC. It translates to CAWILSGTSGGEGEQFF.

V and J are TRBV5-1 and TRBJ1-3; no clear D gene. Germline V gene data show CDR1 as SGHRS and CDR2 as YFSETQ. Trimming stripped 0 bases from V and 6 bases from J, with 7 bases between. The CDR3 sequence is 13 residues long. CDR3 bases: TGCGCCAGCAGCTTGGGAAAAGCAAACACCATATATTTT. Translating it yields CASSLGKANTIYF.

This CDR3 reads CASSPQTGSGNTIYF. The CDR3 nucleotides are TGTGCCAGCAGCCCCCAGACAGGGTCCGGAAACACCATATATTTT. The chain recombines TRBV7-2 with TRBJ1-3, with 7 nucleotides matching TRBD1. Germline CDR1 and CDR2: SGHTA and FQGNSA. There are 15 residues in the CDR3. Losses at the gene ends were 5 bases for V and 4 bases for J; bases not matched to a gene: 8.

The chain couples TRBV7-6 to TRBJ2-1; TRBD1 might be the D (5 bases). This CDR3 is built from 13 residues. Germline CDR1 and CDR2: SGHVS and FNYEAQ. The germline V and J ends were trimmed by 5 bases and 3 bases, with 8 bases remaining between them. Written as DNA, the CDR3 is TGTGCCAGCAGCGTAGGACACTACAATGAGCAGTTCTTC. As protein: CASSVGHYNEQFF.

The chain combines TRBV28 with TRBJ2-1, with D perhaps matching TRBD2 (6 bases). V lost 8 bases and J 5 bases, leaving 13 bases between the germline ends. CDR1 is MDHEN, CDR2 SYDVKM, per germline. This CDR3 has 13 residues. The CDR3 reads CASLDGGDNEQFF. The CDR3 nucleotides read TGTGCCAGCTTGGACGGGGGAGACAATGAGCAGTTCTTC.

This clone has only one observation. The chain combines TRBV2 with TRBJ2-6, with D possibly being TRBD1 (6 bases). The germline V gene has CDR1 SNHLY and CDR2 FYNNEI. The CDR3 runs to 15 residues. V was shortened by 4 bases and J by 1 base, with 8 bases between the two germline ends. The CDR3 sequence is CASSVTGSGANVLTF. CDR3 DNA: TGTGCCAGCAGTGTAACAGGGTCTGGGGCCAACGTCCTGACTTTC.

A note on this clone: The junction and the germline gene differ at one end; a read error may be behind it. The chain is built from TRBV7-9 and TRBJ1-2; the D gene is possibly TRBD1 (5 bases). Germline CDR1 SEHNR, CDR2 FQNEAQ (reference sequence). The CDR3 consists of 12 residues. CDR3: CASSTGWESPSF. Here the CDR3 DNA reads TGTGCCAGCAGCACAGGTTGGGAATCTCCGTCCTTC.